Each of the 26 T cell receptor beta chains below was sequenced from the same sample in a study of blood T cells in healthy people across ages. A second about 6 to 12 cycle PCR used barcoded and J-beta primers. One entry per CDR3 protein, called by TCRdb with MiXCR from the 5' RACE reads. Of around 1,000,000 distinct CDR3 sequences in the sample, 20% to 25% were seen once. These same records also appear under a second study, on T cells of mothers and their children.

The material sequenced was blood. These receptor sequences come from a girl aged 2 to 9 in good health.

This clonotype was seen only a few times. Mismatch with germline at one junction end may stem from a read error. This chain connects TRBV28 to TRBJ2-1, with D uncertain. The J call is in doubt because the DNA end fits TRBJ2-5 better. CDR1 and CDR2 (germline): MDHEN, SYDVKM. CDR3 length equals 16 residues. CDR3: CASRLTRRQLGETQYF. The CDR3 DNA is TGTGCCAGCCGTTTAACCCGACGGCAACTGGGAGAGACCCAGTACTTC.

This clonotype was recorded a few times. The J gene is TRBJ1-3, the V gene TRBV10-3; D unclear. The germline V gene has CDR1 ENHRY and CDR2 SYGVKD. The V and J ends lost 8 bases and 0 bases respectively, with 8 bases between them. CDR3 size: 13 residues. DNA of the CDR3: TGTGCCATCCGGGGTCTCTCTGGAAACACCATATATTTT. Its protein product is CAIRGLSGNTIYF.

This rearrangement joins TRBV2 to TRBJ1-1, with a tentative D call TRBD1 (6 bases). This CDR3 has 15 residues. V lost 10 bases and J lost 2, with 20 bases in between. CDR1 is SNHLY and CDR2 is FYNNEI in the germline V gene. CDR3 DNA: TGTGCCAAACCAGCCAGGACAGTAACCAACACTGAAGCTTTCTTT. Translated, it gives CAKPARTVTNTEAFF. The full variable domain, in which reference TRBV2 and TRBJ1-1 provide the parts outside the CDR3, is EPEVTQTPSHQVTQMGQEVILRCVPISNHLYFYWYRQILGQKVEFLVSFYNNEISEKSEIFDDQFSVERPDGSNFTLKIRSTKLEDSAMYFCAKPARTVTNTEAFFGQGTRLTVV.

CDR3 residues: CASSPDPAQRNIQYF. The CDR3 nucleotides read TGTGCCAGCAGCCCCGATCCGGCACAGAGAAACATTCAGTACTTC. The chain combines TRBV3-1 with TRBJ2-4; D is unclear. This CDR3 comprises 15 residues. The germline V gene has CDR1 LGHDT and CDR2 YNNKEL (reference sequence). Trimming took off 4 bases at V and 6 bases at J, with 16 bases between the two ends.

The genes are TRBV20-1 and TRBJ2-3, with D unclear. Trimming shortened V by 0 bases and J by 3 bases, and 13 bases separated the two germline ends. This CDR3 region has 15 residues. Per the germline V gene, CDR1 is DFQATT and CDR2 is SNEGSKA (reference sequence). This CDR3 is CSARDRGRFTDTQYF. DNA of the CDR3: TGCAGTGCTAGAGATCGAGGCAGGTTTACAGATACGCAGTATTTT.

This chain joins TRBV20-1 and TRBJ2-3; D may be TRBD1 (5 bases). Per the germline V gene, CDR1 is DFQATT and CDR2 is SNEGSKA (reference sequence). The CDR3 runs 14 residues. V dropped 6 bases and J dropped 5 bases, with 18 bases sitting between them. The CDR3 here is CSAPPSPGIDTQYF. The CDR3 DNA reads TGCAGTGCCCCACCGAGCCCAGGGATAGATACGCAGTATTTT.

This chain uses TRBV12-3 or TRBV12-4 with TRBJ2-3; D remains unclear. This CDR3 is 18 amino acids long. The germline V and J ends were trimmed by 6 bases and 3 bases, with 25 bases remaining between them. The CDR3 nucleotides read TGTGCCAGCAGCCCAATCTCAAACGGCGCTAGTTGGACAGATACGCAGTATTTT. Translation gives CASSPISNGASWTDTQYF.

The rearrangement links TRBV4-3 to TRBJ1-1; no firm D call. Germline V gene lookup returns CDR1 LGHNA and CDR2 YSLEER. The CDR3 totals 15 residues. V dropped 1 base and J dropped 1 base, with 10 bases sitting between them. The CDR3 bases are TGCGCCAGCAGCCAAGTAGGACGGGAGAACACTGAAGCTTTCTTT. Amino acids: CASSQVGRENTEAFF.

In this sample, this clonotype turned up a few times. V usage is TRBV27 and J usage is TRBJ1-1; D not certain. The V end was cut by 2 bases, the J end by 7 bases, with 11 bases between. The CDR3 has 13 amino acids. Germline assignment: CDR1 MNHEY and CDR2 SMNVEV (reference sequence). The CDR3 spells CASSLAAGLEAFF. CDR3 DNA sequence: TGTGCCAGCAGTTTAGCGGCAGGCCTTGAAGCTTTCTTT.

This clonotype has just a few counts. The V gene is TRBV4-1, the J gene TRBJ2-1; 7 bases fit TRBD2. This CDR3 is built from 17 residues. Germline V gene data show CDR1 as MGHRA and CDR2 as YSYEKL. The V gene end was trimmed by 4 bases and the J gene end by 2 bases; junction bases not matched to a gene: 11. CDR3: CASSLRVRAGTYNEQFF. The CDR3 DNA follows: TGCGCCAGCAGCCTGAGAGTCCGAGCGGGAACCTACAATGAGCAGTTCTTC.

The chain uses TRBV7-2 and TRBJ2-3, with 14 bases that match TRBD2. The junction had 5 bases not matched to a gene; V was cut back by 5 bases and J by 4 bases. The CDR3 is 16 amino acids. Germline lookup yields CDR1 SGHTA and CDR2 FQGNSA. CDR3 sequence (DNA): TGTGCCAGCAGCCTACCGGGACTAGCGGGGGCAGATACGCAGTATTTT. Its protein is CASSLPGLAGADTQYF.

J is TRBJ2-5 and V is TRBV6-4; TRBD2 might be the D (5 bases). Germline-derived CDR1 and CDR2 are MRHNA and SNTAGT. The length of the CDR3 is 14 residues. V lost 6 bases to trimming and J lost 1 base, with 12 bases between them. CDR3 sequence (DNA): TGTGCCAGCAGAGTTCTGGCGGGCCAAGAGACCCAGTACTTC. Its translation is CASRVLAGQETQYF.

The chain links TRBV15 to TRBJ2-7; no definite D call. Trimming took 2 bases from V and 4 from J, leaving 9 bases between them. Germline V gives CDR1 LNHNV, CDR2 YYDKDF (reference sequence). CDR3 length: 13 residues. CDR3: CATSRRTPYEQYF. Written as DNA, the CDR3 is TGTGCCACCAGCAGAAGGACGCCGTACGAGCAGTACTTC.

The V and J genes are TRBV3-1 and TRBJ2-1, with 11 bases that match TRBD2. Losses at the gene ends were 4 bases for V and 3 bases for J; bases not matched to a gene: 8. Germline CDR1 LGHDT, CDR2 YNNKEL (reference sequence). The CDR3 spans 17 residues. The CDR3 DNA reads TGTGCCAGCAGCCTCGCAACGACTAGCGGGGTCTACAATGAGCAGTTCTTC. Amino acids: CASSLATTSGVYNEQFF.

The chain uses TRBV9 and TRBJ2-3; 9 bases align to TRBD2. V lost 5 bases and J lost 2; bases outside the gene matches: 12. Germline CDR1 is SGDLS and CDR2 is YYNGEE. The CDR3 runs to 17 residues. The CDR3 reads CASSAGGGILNTDTQYF. CDR3 nucleotide sequence: TGTGCCAGCAGTGCGGGGGGGGGCATTTTAAACACAGATACGCAGTATTTT.

The J gene is TRBJ2-3, the V gene TRBV28; D remains ambiguous. CDR3 length: 15 amino acids. Between the trimmed V and J ends, which lost 5 bases and 0 bases, there was a span of 12 bases. From germline, CDR1 is MDHEN and CDR2 SYDVKM. DNA for the CDR3: TGTGCCAGCAGTACGACATATATTAGCACAGATACGCAGTATTTT. Its protein is CASSTTYISTDTQYF.

The sample holds many counts of this clonotype. The chain employs TRBV29-1 and TRBJ2-1; the D is unclear. Germline V gene lookup returns CDR1 SQVTM and CDR2 ANQGSEA. Trimming pared 5 bases from V and 5 bases from J, leaving 13 bases between. The CDR3 sequence is 13 residues long. In DNA, the CDR3 is TGCAGCGTTCACCTCCTAAGGAACAATGAGCAGTTCTTC. It translates to CSVHLLRNNEQFF.

This clonotype was counted a few times. The CDR3, as DNA: TGTGCCACCAGCAGAGGAATGGGACAGGGTGTTCAGCCCCAGCATTTT. This sequence encodes CATSRGMGQGVQPQHF. This chain uses TRBV15 with TRBJ1-5; 9 bases fit TRBD1. The CDR3 covers 16 residues. Germline CDR1 LNHNV, CDR2 YYDKDF (reference sequence). After removal of 1 base from V and 6 bases from J, the junction contained 7 bases not matched to a gene.

This clonotype was picked up a small number of times. V usage is TRBV7-9 and J usage is TRBJ2-2; TRBD1 might be the D (6 bases). V was pared by 3 bases and J by 6 bases, with 11 bases between. CDR3 size: 14 residues. Germline V gives CDR1 SEHNR, CDR2 FQNEAQ (reference sequence). The CDR3 DNA reads as TGTGCCAGCAGCTTTGACAGGCTTCCCGGGGAGCTGTTTTTT. Amino acid sequence: CASSFDRLPGELFF.

The gene calls are TRBV20-1 and TRBJ1-2; possible D gene TRBD1, 5 bases. V was clipped by 4 bases and J by 10 bases, with 16 bases between them. Per germline, CDR1 DFQATT and CDR2 SNEGSKA (reference sequence). This CDR3 is 12 amino acids long. As DNA, the CDR3 is TGCAGTGCTACCCGACAGAGGTCCGACTACACCTTC. Its translation is CSATRQRSDYTF.

The chain is built from TRBV9 and TRBJ1-5; D uncertain. Germline V CDR1 and CDR2: SGDLS, YYNGEE. Trimming removed 0 bases at V and 0 bases at J, with 4 bases between. This CDR3 region has 14 residues. This CDR3 is CASSVAASNQPQHF. The CDR3 bases are TGTGCCAGCAGCGTAGCAGCTAGCAATCAGCCCCAGCATTTT. The full variable domain, with the rest looked up from reference TRBV9 and TRBJ1-5, is DSGVTQTPKHLITATGQRVTLRCSPRSGDLSVYWYQQSLDQGLQFLIQYYNGEERAKGNILERFSAQQFPDLHSELNLSSLELGDSALYFCASSVAASNQPQHFGDGTRLSIL.

The chain has TRBV7-9 and TRBJ2-1, with 10 positions matching TRBD1. The CDR3 is 16 amino acids. Germline assignment: CDR1 SEHNR and CDR2 FQNEAQ (reference sequence). V shed 5 bases and J 2 bases; nucleotides not matched to a gene: 6. CDR3 sequence reads: CASSKTGTGAYNEQFF. DNA of the CDR3: TGTGCCAGCAGCAAAACCGGGACAGGGGCCTACAATGAGCAGTTCTTC.

The chain recombines TRBV28 with TRBJ2-5; D is perhaps TRBD1 (5 bases). Trimming removed 0 bases at V and 2 bases at J, with 19 bases between. Germline V gene lookup returns CDR1 MDHEN and CDR2 SYDVKM. The CDR3 loop spans 18 amino acids. The CDR3 DNA reads TGTGCCAGCAGTTTATGGCAGCCGACAGTTAAGAGACAAGAGACCCAGTACTTC. The encoded protein is CASSLWQPTVKRQETQYF.

This clonotype was detected a few times. This rearrangement joins TRBV7-9 to TRBJ2-2; a possible D gene is TRBD1 (6 bases). The V gene's germline CDR1 is SEHNR and CDR2 FQNEAQ (reference sequence). The V and J ends lost 5 bases and 6 bases respectively, with 13 bases between them. The CDR3 is 14 amino acids. The chain's CDR3 is CASSRLQGSGELFF. The CDR3 DNA follows: TGTGCCAGCAGCCGTCTACAGGGTTCCGGGGAGCTGTTTTTT.

The V and J genes are TRBV6-2 or TRBV6-3 and TRBJ2-5; tentatively, D is TRBD1 (5 bases). This CDR3 comprises 14 residues. V lost 5 bases, J lost 4 bases, and 14 bases lay in between. Germline CDR1 is MNHEY and CDR2 is SVGEGT. CDR3 in DNA: TGTGCCAGCAGTCCGACAGAGATTGGAGAGACCCAGTACTTC. Translated: CASSPTEIGETQYF.

To note about this clonotype: A much bigger clone sits one base away, suggesting this may be a read error. This sequence joins TRBV11-2 and TRBJ2-5; either TRBD1 or TRBD2 may supply D (5 bases each). CDR3 length: 15 amino acids. Germline V lookup: CDR1 SGHAT, CDR2 FQNNGV. CDR3 in DNA: TGTGTCAGCAGCTTAGTTGGGGGTGGAGAGGAGACCCAGTACTTC. It codes for CVSSLVGGGEETQYF.